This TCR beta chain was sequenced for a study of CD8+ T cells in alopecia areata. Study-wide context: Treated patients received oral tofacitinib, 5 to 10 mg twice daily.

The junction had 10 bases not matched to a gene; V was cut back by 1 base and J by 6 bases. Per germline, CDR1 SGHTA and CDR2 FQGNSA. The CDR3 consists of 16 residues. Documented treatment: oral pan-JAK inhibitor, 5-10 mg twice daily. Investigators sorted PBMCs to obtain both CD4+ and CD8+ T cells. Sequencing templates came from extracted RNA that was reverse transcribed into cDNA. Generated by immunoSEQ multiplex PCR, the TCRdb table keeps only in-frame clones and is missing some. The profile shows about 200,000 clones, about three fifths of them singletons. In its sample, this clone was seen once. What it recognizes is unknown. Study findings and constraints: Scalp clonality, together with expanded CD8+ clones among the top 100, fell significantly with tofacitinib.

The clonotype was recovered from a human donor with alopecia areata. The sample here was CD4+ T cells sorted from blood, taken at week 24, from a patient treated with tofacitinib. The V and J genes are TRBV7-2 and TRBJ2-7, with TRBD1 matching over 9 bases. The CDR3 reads CASSLGGTGSFSEQYF. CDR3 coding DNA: TGTGCCAGCAGCTTAGGGGGGACAGGGAGCTTCAGCGAGCAGTACTTC.